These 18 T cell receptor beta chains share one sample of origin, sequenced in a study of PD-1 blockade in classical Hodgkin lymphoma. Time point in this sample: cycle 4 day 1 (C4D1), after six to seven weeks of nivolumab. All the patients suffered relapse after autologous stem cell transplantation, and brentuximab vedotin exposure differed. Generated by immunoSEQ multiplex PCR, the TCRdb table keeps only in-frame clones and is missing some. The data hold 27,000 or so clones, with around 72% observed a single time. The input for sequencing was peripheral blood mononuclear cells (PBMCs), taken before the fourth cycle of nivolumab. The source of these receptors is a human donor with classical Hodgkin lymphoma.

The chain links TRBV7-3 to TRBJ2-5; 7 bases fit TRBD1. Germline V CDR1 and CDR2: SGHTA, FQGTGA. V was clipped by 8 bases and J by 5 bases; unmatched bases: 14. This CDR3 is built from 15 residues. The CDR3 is CASGVAGSRGETQYF. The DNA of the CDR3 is TGTGCCAGCGGGGTAGCAGGCAGCAGGGGGGAGACCCAGTACTTC.

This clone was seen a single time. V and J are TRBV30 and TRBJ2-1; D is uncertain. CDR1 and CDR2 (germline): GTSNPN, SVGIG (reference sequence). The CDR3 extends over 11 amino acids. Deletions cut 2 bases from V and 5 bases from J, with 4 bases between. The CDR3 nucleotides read TGTGCCTGGAGTAGCAACAATGAGCAGTTCTTC. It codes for CAWSSNNEQFF.

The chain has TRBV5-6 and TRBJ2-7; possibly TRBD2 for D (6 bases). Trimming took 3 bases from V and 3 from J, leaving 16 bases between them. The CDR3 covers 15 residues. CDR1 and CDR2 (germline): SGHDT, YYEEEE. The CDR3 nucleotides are TGTGCCAGCAGCTCTCCTACGAGGGAGGACTACGAGCAGTACTTC. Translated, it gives CASSSPTREDYEQYF. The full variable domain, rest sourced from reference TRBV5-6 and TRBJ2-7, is DAGVTQSPTHLIKTRGQQVTLRCSPKSGHDTVSWYQQALGQGPQFIFQYYEEEERQRGNFPDRFSGHQFPNYSSELNVNALLLGDSALYLCASSSPTREDYEQYFGPGTRLTVT.

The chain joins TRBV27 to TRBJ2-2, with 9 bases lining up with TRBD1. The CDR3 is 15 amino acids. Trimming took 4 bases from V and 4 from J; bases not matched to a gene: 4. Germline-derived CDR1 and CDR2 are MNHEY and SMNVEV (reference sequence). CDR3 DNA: TGTGCCAGCAGTTCCGGGACAGGGATCACCGGGGAGCTGTTTTTT. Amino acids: CASSSGTGITGELFF.

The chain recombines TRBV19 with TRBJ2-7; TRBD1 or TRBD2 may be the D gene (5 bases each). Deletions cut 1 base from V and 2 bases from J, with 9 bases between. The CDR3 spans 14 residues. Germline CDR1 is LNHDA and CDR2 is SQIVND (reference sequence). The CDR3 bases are TGTGCCAGTAGTATAGCTTGGGGACCCTACGAGCAGTACTTC. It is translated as CASSIAWGPYEQYF.

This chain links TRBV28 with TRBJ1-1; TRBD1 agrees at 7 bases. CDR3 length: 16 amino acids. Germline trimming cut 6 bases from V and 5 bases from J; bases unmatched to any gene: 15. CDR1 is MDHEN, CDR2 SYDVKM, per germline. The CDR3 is CASRPTSGQLITEAFF. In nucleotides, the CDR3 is TGTGCCAGCAGGCCCACTTCGGGACAGTTAATTACTGAAGCTTTCTTT.

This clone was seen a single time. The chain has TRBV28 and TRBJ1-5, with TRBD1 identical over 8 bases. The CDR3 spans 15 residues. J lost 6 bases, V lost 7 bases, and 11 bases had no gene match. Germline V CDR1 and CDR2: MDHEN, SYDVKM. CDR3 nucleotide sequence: TGTGCCAGCATTACCGGACAGGGATTAAGTCAGCCCCAGCATTTT. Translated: CASITGQGLSQPQHF.

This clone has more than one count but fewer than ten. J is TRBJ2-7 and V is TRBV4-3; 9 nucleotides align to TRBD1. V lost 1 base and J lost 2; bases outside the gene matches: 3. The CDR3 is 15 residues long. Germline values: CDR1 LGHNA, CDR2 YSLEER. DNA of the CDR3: TGCGCCAGCAGCCAAGGGACAGGGGCCACCTACGAGCAGTACTTC. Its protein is CASSQGTGATYEQYF.

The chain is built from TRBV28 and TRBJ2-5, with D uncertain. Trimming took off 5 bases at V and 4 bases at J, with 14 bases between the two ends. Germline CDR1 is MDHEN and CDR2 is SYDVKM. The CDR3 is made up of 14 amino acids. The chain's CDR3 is CASSPQAGRETQYF. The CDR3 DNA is TGTGCCAGCAGTCCCCAGGCAGGCCGAGAGACCCAGTACTTC.

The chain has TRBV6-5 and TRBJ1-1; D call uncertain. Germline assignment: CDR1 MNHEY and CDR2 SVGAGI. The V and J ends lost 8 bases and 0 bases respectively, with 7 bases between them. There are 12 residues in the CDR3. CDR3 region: CASGTMNTEAFF. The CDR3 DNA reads TGTGCCAGCGGAACTATGAACACTGAAGCTTTCTTT.

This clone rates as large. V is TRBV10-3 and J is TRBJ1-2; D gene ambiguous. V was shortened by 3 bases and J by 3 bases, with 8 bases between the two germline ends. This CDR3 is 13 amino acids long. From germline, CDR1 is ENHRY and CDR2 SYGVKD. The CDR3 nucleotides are TGTGCCATCAGTGAATTAGGGTACTATGGCTACACCTTC. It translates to CAISELGYYGYTF.

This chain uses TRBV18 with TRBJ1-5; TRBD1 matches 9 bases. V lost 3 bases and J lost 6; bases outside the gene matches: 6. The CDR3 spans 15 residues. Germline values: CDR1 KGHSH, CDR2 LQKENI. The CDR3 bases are TGTGCCAGCTCACCGGGACAGGGTAAGGTTCAGCCCCAGCATTTT. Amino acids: CASSPGQGKVQPQHF.

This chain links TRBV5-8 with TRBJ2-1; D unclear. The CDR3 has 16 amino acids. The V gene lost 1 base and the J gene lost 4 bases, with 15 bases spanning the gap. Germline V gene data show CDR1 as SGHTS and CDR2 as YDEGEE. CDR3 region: CASSLFYSGLYNEQFF. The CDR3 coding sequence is TGTGCCAGCAGCTTGTTTTATTCGGGCTTATACAATGAGCAGTTCTTC.

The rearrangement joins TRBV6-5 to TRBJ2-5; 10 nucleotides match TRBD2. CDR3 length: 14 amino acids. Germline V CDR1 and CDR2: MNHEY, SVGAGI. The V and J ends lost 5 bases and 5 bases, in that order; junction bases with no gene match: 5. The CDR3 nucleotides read TGTGCCAGCAGTGGGGATAGCGGGAGGGAGACCCAGTACTTC. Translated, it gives CASSGDSGRETQYF.

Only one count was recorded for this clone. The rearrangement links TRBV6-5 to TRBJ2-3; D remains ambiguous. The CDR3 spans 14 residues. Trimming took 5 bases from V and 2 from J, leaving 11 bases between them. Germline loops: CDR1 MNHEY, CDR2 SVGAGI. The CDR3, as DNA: TGTGCCAGCAGTGCCCGGGCCTCCACAGATACGCAGTATTTT. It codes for CASSARASTDTQYF.

The CDR3: CASSLNTQYF. The CDR3 nucleotides read TGTGCCAGCAGCTTAAATACGCAGTATTTT. The chain uses TRBV7-7 and TRBJ2-3; no firm D call. Trimming removed 2 bases from V and 7 bases from J, with 1 base in between. This CDR3 has 10 residues. The germline gives CDR1 SSHAT, CDR2 FNYEAQ (reference sequence). The entire variable domain, with the rest obtained from reference TRBV7-7 and TRBJ2-3, is as follows: GAGVSQSPRYKVTKRGQDVTLRCDPISSHATLYWYQQALGQGPEFLTYFNYEAQPDKSGLPSDRFSAERPEGSISTLTIQRTEQRDSAMYRCASSLNTQYFGPGTRLTVL.

The CDR3 region has the DNA TGTGCCAGTAGTCCCCAACGACAGGGGCCGCCTGAAGCTTTCTTT. Residues: CASSPQRQGPPEAFF. The chain is built from TRBV19 and TRBJ1-1, with TRBD1 matching over 8 bases. The CDR3 extends over 15 amino acids. The germline V gene has CDR1 LNHDA and CDR2 SQIVND (reference sequence). V trimming: 5 bases; J trimming: 6 bases; junction bases outside the gene matches: 11.

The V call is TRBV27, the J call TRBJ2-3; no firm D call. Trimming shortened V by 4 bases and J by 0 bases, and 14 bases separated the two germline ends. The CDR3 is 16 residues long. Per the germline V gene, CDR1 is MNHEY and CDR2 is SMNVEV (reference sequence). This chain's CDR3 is CASSSSWPASTDTQYF. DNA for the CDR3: TGTGCCAGCAGTTCCTCCTGGCCCGCTAGCACAGATACGCAGTATTTT.